The next 16 T cell receptor beta chains were all read from a single sample in a study of beta chain features in type 1 diabetes. The authors reverse transcribed all of the isolated RNA, so sequencing captured expressed TCRB transcripts. The data were produced by immunoSEQ multiplex PCR, yet TCRdb's version contains in-frame clones alone and is incomplete. The table includes about 320,000 clones, 14% detected once. Source material: central memory CD4+ T cells from blood. These receptors all come from a man aged 30-40 years in good health.

V is TRBV4-3 and J is TRBJ2-1; 8 bases map to TRBD2. CDR1 and CDR2 from the germline V gene are LGHNA and YSLEER. This CDR3 has 15 residues. J was trimmed by 9 bases and V by 0 bases; bases with no gene match: 7. The CDR3 region is CASSQDTGGPVEQFF. Here the CDR3 DNA reads TGCGCCAGCAGCCAAGATACGGGAGGGCCAGTTGAGCAGTTCTTC.

The V call is TRBV27, the J call TRBJ1-2, with TRBD1 matching 7 bases. CDR1 is MNHEY, CDR2 SMNVEV, per germline (reference sequence). CDR3 size: 11 residues. V trimming: 5 bases; J trimming: 8 bases; junction bases outside the gene matches: 2. DNA of the CDR3: TGTGCCAGCAGTCACAGGGGAGGCTACACCTTC. Residues: CASSHRGGYTF.

The sample holds a few counts of this clone. The CDR3 spells CASSLGLPRTQYF. CDR3 DNA: TGTGCCAGCAGCTTGGGTTTGCCGAGGACCCAGTACTTC. The V and J genes are TRBV5-6 and TRBJ2-5; D call uncertain. Germline CDR1 and CDR2: SGHDT and YYEEEE. The CDR3 runs 13 residues. V was pared by 0 bases and J by 7 bases, with 10 bases between.

This clone was observed a few times. V and J are TRBV7-2 and TRBJ1-6, with D possibly matching TRBD1 (5 bases). Germline-derived CDR1 and CDR2 are SGHTA and FQGNSA. The CDR3 extends over 14 amino acids. V was clipped by 10 bases and J by 10 bases, with 20 bases between them. CDR3 DNA sequence: TGTGCCACCGACGGGGCATCTTTAGACTCACCCCTCCACTTT. This gives the protein CATDGASLDSPLHF.

The CDR3 sequence is CASSTLAGAPTDTQYF. CDR3 coding DNA: TGTGCCAGCAGCACACTAGCGGGAGCCCCCACAGATACGCAGTATTTT. The V call is TRBV7-2, the J call TRBJ2-3; TRBD2 matches 11 bases. After removal of 5 bases from V and 2 bases from J, the junction contained 6 bases not matched to a gene. This CDR3 has 16 amino acids. CDR1 SGHTA and CDR2 FQGNSA come from the germline V gene.

Many counts were recorded for this clone. V gene TRBV18 combines with J gene TRBJ1-1, with a possible D match to TRBD1 (5 bases). CDR1 KGHSH and CDR2 LQKENI come from the germline V gene. Trimming took off 4 bases at V and 6 bases at J, with 15 bases between the two ends. CDR3 length equals 14 residues. This CDR3 reads CASSQVGANAEAFF. The CDR3 DNA reads TGTGCCAGCTCACAGGTCGGGGCAAATGCTGAAGCTTTCTTT.

A word on this clone: Sequence at one end of the junction differs from germline and may be a read error. This sequence joins TRBV5-3 and TRBJ2-2; D not certain. TRBV5-3 is recorded as an ORF, its role being uncertain. The CDR3 length is 12 residues. The CDR3 spells CASSLETGELFF. CDR3 nucleotides: TGTGCCAGCAGCTTGGAGACCGGGGAGCTGTTTTTT.

This clone has a handful of counts. This chain uses TRBV14 with TRBJ2-3; D might be TRBD2 (5 bases). The CDR3 extends over 13 amino acids. Trimming pared 4 bases from V and 10 bases from J, leaving 15 bases between. CDR1 and CDR2 (germline): SGHDN, FVKESK. The CDR3: CASSPSEGSAQYF. Here the CDR3 DNA reads TGTGCCAGCAGCCCATCGGAAGGGAGCGCGCAGTATTTT.

This chain connects TRBV15 to TRBJ2-7; D call uncertain. Trimming removed 0 bases from V and 0 bases from J, with 9 bases in between. CDR1 and CDR2 (germline): LNHNV, YYDKDF (reference sequence). CDR3 size: 15 residues. This CDR3 is CATSRDRGRSYEQYV. In nucleotides, the CDR3 is TGTGCCACCAGCAGAGACCGTGGGCGCTCCTACGAGCAGTACGTC.

This clone was observed a few times. This chain joins TRBV4-3 and TRBJ1-6; 7 bases agree with TRBD1. Germline V lookup: CDR1 LGHNA, CDR2 YSLEER. V shed 0 bases and J 6 bases; nucleotides not matched to a gene: 11. The CDR3 has 18 amino acids. DNA for the CDR3: TGCGCCAGCAGCCAAGATCGGGAGGGGGCTGAGGCTAATTCACCCCTCCACTTT. Its protein product is CASSQDREGAEANSPLHF.

This clone was seen a handful of times. This rearrangement joins TRBV28 to TRBJ1-2; no firm D call. The V gene lost 3 bases and the J gene lost 3 bases, with 8 bases spanning the gap. Germline V gene data show CDR1 as MDHEN and CDR2 as SYDVKM. The CDR3 is 13 amino acids. Here the CDR3 reads CASSLHRDYGYTF. The CDR3, as DNA: TGTGCCAGCAGTTTGCACAGAGACTATGGCTACACCTTC.

This clone occurred many times. This chain joins TRBV7-2 and TRBJ2-1; D remains unclear. V was pared by 5 bases and J by 8 bases, with 10 bases between. The CDR3 covers 12 residues. CDR1 is SGHTA and CDR2 is FQGNSA in the germline V gene. The CDR3 DNA reads as TGTGCCAGCAGCCCAATGCGGTATGAGCAGTTCTTC. It specifies CASSPMRYEQFF.

The chain is built from TRBV10-3 and TRBJ1-4; D might be TRBD1 (5 bases). Germline V gene lookup returns CDR1 ENHRY and CDR2 SYGVKD. V lost 8 bases, J lost 5 bases, and 12 bases lay in between. The CDR3 length is 13 residues. The CDR3 nucleotides are TGTGCCATCGGGACTCAGGGAAATGAAAAACTGTTTTTT. The encoded protein is CAIGTQGNEKLFF.

The chain carries TRBV11-2 and TRBJ2-1, with 7 bases aligning to TRBD2. With 7 bases clipped from V and 8 bases from J, the junction kept 14 bases outside the gene matches. CDR1 is SGHAT, CDR2 FQNNGV, per germline. The CDR3 is 15 amino acids. CDR3 protein: CASTKNGGRNYEQFF. As DNA, the CDR3 is TGTGCCAGCACTAAGAATGGCGGGAGAAACTATGAGCAGTTCTTC. Full variable domain (rest looked up from reference TRBV11-2 and TRBJ2-1): EAGVAQSPRYKIIEKRQSVAFWCNPISGHATLYWYQQILGQGPKLLIQFQNNGVVDDSQLPKDRFSAERLKGVDSTLKIQPAKLEDSAVYLCASTKNGGRNYEQFFGPGTRLTVL.

As regards this clone: The same CDR3 is also encoded by other DNA sequences in this sample. V and J are TRBV29-1 and TRBJ2-2, with D unclear. This CDR3 has 11 amino acids. V was cut by 4 bases and J by 3 bases, with 3 bases left in between. Germline CDR1 reads SQVTM; CDR2 reads ANQGSEA. CDR3 sequence: CSVGDTGELFF. CDR3 in DNA: TGCAGCGTTGGGGACACCGGGGAGCTGTTTTTT.

This clone was seen only a few times. This chain uses TRBV6-1 with TRBJ2-7; 9 positions agree with TRBD1. In germline, CDR1 is MNHNS, CDR2 SASEGT. The CDR3 contains 15 residues. V lost 2 bases, J lost 5 bases, and 7 bases stayed unmatched. The CDR3 sequence: CASSERGQGENEQYV. Written as DNA, the CDR3 is TGTGCCAGCAGTGAAAGGGGACAGGGAGAAAACGAGCAGTACGTC.